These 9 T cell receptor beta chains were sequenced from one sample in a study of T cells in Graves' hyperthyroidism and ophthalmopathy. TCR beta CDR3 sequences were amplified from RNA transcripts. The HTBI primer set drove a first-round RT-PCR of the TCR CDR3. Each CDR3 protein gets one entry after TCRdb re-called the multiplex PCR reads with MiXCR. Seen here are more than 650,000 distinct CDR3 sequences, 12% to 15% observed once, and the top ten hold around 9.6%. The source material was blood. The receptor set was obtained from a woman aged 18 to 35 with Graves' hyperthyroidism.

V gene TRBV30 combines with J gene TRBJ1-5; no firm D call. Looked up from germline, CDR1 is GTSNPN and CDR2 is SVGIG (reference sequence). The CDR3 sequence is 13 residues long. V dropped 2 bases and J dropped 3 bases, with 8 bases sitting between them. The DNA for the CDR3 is TGTGCCTGGAGTTCCTACAACAATCAGCCCCAGCATTTT. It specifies CAWSSYNNQPQHF. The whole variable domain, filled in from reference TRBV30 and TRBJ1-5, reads SQTIHQWPATLVQPVGSPLSLECTVEGTSNPNLYWYRQAAGRGLQLLFYSVGIGQISSEVPQNLSASRPQDRQFILSSKKLLLSDSGFYLCAWSSYNNQPQHFGDGTRLSIL.

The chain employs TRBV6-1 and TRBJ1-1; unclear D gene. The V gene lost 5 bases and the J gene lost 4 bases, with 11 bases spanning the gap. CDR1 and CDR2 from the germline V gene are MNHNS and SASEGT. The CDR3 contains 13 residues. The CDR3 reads CASSRPRPTEAFF. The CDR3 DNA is TGTGCCAGCAGTCGACCCCGGCCCACTGAAGCTTTCTTT.

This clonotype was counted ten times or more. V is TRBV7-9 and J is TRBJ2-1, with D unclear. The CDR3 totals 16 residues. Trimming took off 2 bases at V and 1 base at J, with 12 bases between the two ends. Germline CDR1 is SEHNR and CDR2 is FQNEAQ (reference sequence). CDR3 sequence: CASSLRVSSSYNEQFF. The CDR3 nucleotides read TGTGCCAGCAGCTTAAGAGTCAGTTCTTCCTACAATGAGCAGTTCTTC.

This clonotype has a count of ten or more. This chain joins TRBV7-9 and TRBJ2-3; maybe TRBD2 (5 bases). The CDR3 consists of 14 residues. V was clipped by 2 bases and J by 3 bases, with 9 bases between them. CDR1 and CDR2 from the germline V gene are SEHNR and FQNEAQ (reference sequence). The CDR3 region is CASSLPGETDTQYF. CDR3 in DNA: TGTGCCAGCAGCTTACCCGGGGAGACAGATACGCAGTATTTT. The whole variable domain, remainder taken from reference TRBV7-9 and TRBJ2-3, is DTGVSQNPRHKITKRGQNVTFRCDPISEHNRLYWYRQTLGQGPEFLTYFQNEAQLEKSRLLSDRFSAERPKGSFSTLEIQRTEQGDSAMYLCASSLPGETDTQYFGPGTRLTVL.

Here the CDR3 reads CASSFGTGGNIQYF. CDR3 DNA: TGTGCCAGCAGTTTCGGGACAGGGGGGAACATTCAGTACTTC. The chain couples TRBV27 to TRBJ2-4, with TRBD1 matching 11 bases. The CDR3 consists of 14 residues. Germline lookup yields CDR1 MNHEY and CDR2 SMNVEV (reference sequence). The junction had 2 bases not matched to a gene; V was cut back by 3 bases and J by 7 bases.

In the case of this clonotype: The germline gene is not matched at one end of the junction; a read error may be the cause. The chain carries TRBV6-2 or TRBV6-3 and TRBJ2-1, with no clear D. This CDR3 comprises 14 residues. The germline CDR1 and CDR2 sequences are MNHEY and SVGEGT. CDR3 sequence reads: CASRDPQGYTEQFF. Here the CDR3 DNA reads TGTGCCAGCAGGGATCCGCAAGGGTACACTGAGCAGTTCTTC.

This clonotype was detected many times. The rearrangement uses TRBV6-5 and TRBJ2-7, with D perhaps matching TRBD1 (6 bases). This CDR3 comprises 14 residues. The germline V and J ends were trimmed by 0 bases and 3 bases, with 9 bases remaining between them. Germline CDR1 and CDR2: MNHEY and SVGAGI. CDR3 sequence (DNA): TGTGCCAGCAGTTACTCCCAGGGGAACTACGAGCAGTACTTC. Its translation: CASSYSQGNYEQYF.

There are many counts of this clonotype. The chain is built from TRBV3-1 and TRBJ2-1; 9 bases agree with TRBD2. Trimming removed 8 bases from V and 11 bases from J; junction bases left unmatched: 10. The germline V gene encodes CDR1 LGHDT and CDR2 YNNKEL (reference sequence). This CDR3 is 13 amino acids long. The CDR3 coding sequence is TGTGCCAGCGAGCCTAGCGGGATCGGGAAGCAGTTCTTC. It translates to CASEPSGIGKQFF.

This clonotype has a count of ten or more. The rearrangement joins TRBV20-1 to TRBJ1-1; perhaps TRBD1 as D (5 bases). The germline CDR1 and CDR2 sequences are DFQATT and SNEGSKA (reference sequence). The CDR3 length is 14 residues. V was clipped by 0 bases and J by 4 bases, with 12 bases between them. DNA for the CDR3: TGCAGTGCTAGAGAACCGGGGGAGGGCACTGAAGCTTTCTTT. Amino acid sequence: CSAREPGEGTEAFF.